This passage covers 27 T cell receptor beta chains from one sample sequenced in a study of early T cells in non-severe SARS-CoV-2 infection. TCRdb redid the calling of the 5' RACE reads with MiXCR, one entry per CDR3 protein. The table shows 65,000 to 85,000 distinct CDR3 sequences, with about 13% occurring only once. Sequencing was performed on whole blood. These receptors were taken from an adult who was a healthcare worker with PCR-confirmed SARS-CoV-2 infection or an uninfected control (not recorded which).

In this sample, this clonotype turned up a few times. The chain uses TRBV3-1 and TRBJ1-1; no clear D. This CDR3 comprises 15 residues. V gave up 4 bases and J gave up 8 bases, with 20 bases separating them. Germline V lookup: CDR1 LGHDT, CDR2 YNNKEL (reference sequence). CDR3 sequence reads: CASSPRPDGPSEAFF. In DNA form, the CDR3 reads TGTGCCAGCAGCCCTAGGCCGGACGGCCCCTCAGAAGCTTTCTTT.

This clonotype was seen a few times. This sequence joins TRBV20-1 and TRBJ2-1; TRBD1 matches at 7 bases. Germline V CDR1 and CDR2: DFQATT, SNEGSKA (reference sequence). Trimming at V came to 6 bases and at J to 5 bases, leaving 13 bases not matched to a gene. The CDR3 loop spans 15 amino acids. The CDR3 sequence: CSAPPGGKDHNEQFF. In DNA form, the CDR3 reads TGCAGTGCGCCGCCAGGGGGTAAAGACCACAATGAGCAGTTCTTC.

V and J are TRBV20-1 and TRBJ1-5; no definite D call. Germline CDR1 DFQATT, CDR2 SNEGSKA (reference sequence). The CDR3 spans 13 residues. V lost 4 bases and J lost 1, with 8 bases in between. DNA for the CDR3: TGCAGTGCTAAGCTAGGGAGCAATCAGCCCCAGCATTTT. Its translation: CSAKLGSNQPQHF.

The V call is TRBV6-5, the J call TRBJ2-5; D possibly matches TRBD1 or TRBD2 (5 bases each). The germline V gene encodes CDR1 MNHEY and CDR2 SVGAGI. V lost 1 base and J 3 bases, leaving 12 bases between the germline ends. This CDR3 has 15 amino acids. CDR3: CASSYFGRGEETQYF. The CDR3 DNA is TGTGCCAGCAGTTACTTTGGTCGAGGGGAAGAGACCCAGTACTTC.

This clonotype was recorded many times. The chain joins TRBV7-9 to TRBJ2-2; weak D call: TRBD1 (6 bases). Trimming shortened V by 8 bases and J by 6 bases, and 19 bases separated the two germline ends. The CDR3 loop spans 15 amino acids. From germline, CDR1 is SEHNR and CDR2 FQNEAQ (reference sequence). The CDR3 nucleotides read TGTGCCAGCCTCTTGCAGGGGTCGAGTGCCGGGGAGCTGTTTTTT. Amino acids: CASLLQGSSAGELFF.

J is TRBJ2-2 and V is TRBV6-1, with D tentatively TRBD1 (6 bases). The CDR3 is 12 residues long. Germline loops: CDR1 MNHNS, CDR2 SASEGT. Trimming pared 6 bases from V and 6 bases from J, leaving 8 bases between. The DNA of the CDR3 is TGTGCCAGCAGAGAGGGGGCCGGGGAGCTGTTTTTT. Amino acids: CASREGAGELFF.

This clonotype appeared many times. The V call is TRBV18, the J call TRBJ1-2; 9 positions match TRBD1. The CDR3 runs to 14 residues. Trimming took 5 bases from V and 8 from J; bases not matched to a gene: 9. Germline assignment: CDR1 KGHSH and CDR2 LQKENI. The CDR3 spells CASSSGTGNLGYTF. CDR3 nucleotides: TGTGCCAGCTCATCCGGGACAGGGAATCTCGGCTACACCTTC.

This clonotype came up a few times. V is TRBV5-1 and J is TRBJ2-3, with D uncertain. Germline V gene sequence: CDR1 SGHRS, CDR2 YFSETQ. The CDR3 contains 16 residues. V lost 0 bases and J 1 base, leaving 12 bases between the germline ends. CDR3 nucleotide sequence: TGCGCCAGCAGCTTGGGGTCGGATGGAGGCACAGATACGCAGTATTTT. Its translation: CASSLGSDGGTDTQYF.

This clonotype was recorded at least ten times. V usage is TRBV5-4 and J usage is TRBJ2-7; D could derive from TRBD1 or TRBD2 (6 bases each). CDR1 and CDR2 (germline): SGHNT, YYREEE (reference sequence). Trimming took off 2 bases at V and 5 bases at J, with 29 bases between the two ends. CDR3 size: 19 residues. The CDR3 DNA reads as TGTGCCAGCAGCTTCTTTTTGACCTCTCCCCGACGGGGGCCCCACGAGCAGTACTTC. Translation gives CASSFFLTSPRRGPHEQYF.

CDR3 sequence reads: CSAARNTEAFF. In DNA, the CDR3 is TGCAGCGCTGCAAGGAACACTGAAGCTTTCTTT. The V call is TRBV29-1, the J call TRBJ1-1; D is unclear. The CDR3 is made up of 11 amino acids. Germline V gene lookup returns CDR1 SQVTM and CDR2 ANQGSEA. Trimming left V 7 bases short and J 1 base short, with 7 bases between.

This clonotype has at least ten counts. J is TRBJ1-3 and V is TRBV20-1, with 8 bases matching TRBD1. V shed 4 bases, J shed 1 base, and the junction held 3 bases outside the gene matches. The CDR3 consists of 14 residues. CDR1 and CDR2 (germline): DFQATT, SNEGSKA (reference sequence). The CDR3: CSATGTGSGNTIYF. CDR3 coding DNA: TGCAGTGCTACGGGGACAGGTTCTGGAAACACCATATATTTT.

The V and J genes are TRBV9 and TRBJ2-3, with a possible D match to TRBD1 (5 bases). From germline, CDR1 is SGDLS and CDR2 YYNGEE. The CDR3 totals 15 residues. The V and J ends lost 3 bases and 2 bases respectively, with 13 bases between them. CDR3 region: CASSAIGEFTDTQYF. CDR3 DNA: TGTGCCAGCAGCGCTATAGGGGAATTCACAGATACGCAGTATTTT. Full variable domain (missing parts from reference TRBV9 and TRBJ2-3): DSGVTQTPKHLITATGQRVTLRCSPRSGDLSVYWYQQSLDQGLQFLIQYYNGEERAKGNILERFSAQQFPDLHSELNLSSLELGDSALYFCASSAIGEFTDTQYFGPGTRLTVL.

This clonotype has more than one count but fewer than ten. V and J are TRBV20-1 and TRBJ2-5, with D hard to call. Trimming shortened V by 1 base and J by 2 bases, and 8 bases separated the two germline ends. Germline V gene lookup returns CDR1 DFQATT and CDR2 SNEGSKA (reference sequence). The length of the CDR3 is 13 residues. DNA of the CDR3: TGCAGTGCTAGAGGTCCCAGTCAAGAGACCCAGTACTTC. Its translation: CSARGPSQETQYF.

This clonotype was picked up many times. The genes are TRBV20-1 and TRBJ2-5, with 11 bases matching TRBD2. This CDR3 has 15 residues. Germline assignment: CDR1 DFQATT and CDR2 SNEGSKA (reference sequence). Losses at the gene ends were 0 bases for V and 2 bases for J; bases not matched to a gene: 2. CDR3 protein: CSARDSGGAQETQYF. DNA for the CDR3: TGCAGTGCTAGAGATAGCGGGGGGGCTCAAGAGACCCAGTACTTC.

The rearrangement uses TRBV6-2 or TRBV6-3 and TRBJ1-5; 8 bases match TRBD1. The CDR3 covers 13 residues. With 10 bases clipped from V and 6 bases from J, the junction kept 8 bases outside the gene matches. From germline, CDR1 is MNHEY and CDR2 SVGEGT. Written as DNA, the CDR3 is TGTGCCACCCGGACAGGGACGAGTCAGCCCCAGCATTTT. The encoded protein is CATRTGTSQPQHF.

This clonotype was seen ten or more times. The chain has TRBV5-1 and TRBJ2-5; 7 bases are shared with TRBD1. Germline V gene lookup returns CDR1 SGHRS and CDR2 YFSETQ. The ends lost 3 bases at V and 0 bases at J; junction bases unmatched: 5. CDR3 length: 15 amino acids. The CDR3 DNA is TGCGCCAGCAGCTACGGGACAGCCTACCAAGAGACCCAGTACTTC. Translating gives CASSYGTAYQETQYF.

About this clonotype: An end of the junction differs from the germline gene, which may be a read error. J is TRBJ1-1 and V is TRBV5-5; D is perhaps TRBD1 (6 bases). The germline gives CDR1 SGHKS, CDR2 YYEKEE (reference sequence). The CDR3 is 16 residues long. The CDR3 loop reads CASSLVTSTGNPEAFF. The DNA for the CDR3 is TGTGCCAGCAGCTTGGTAACTTCAACAGGGAACCCTGAAGCTTTCTTT. The full variable domain, completed using reference TRBV5-5 and TRBJ1-1, is DAGVTQSPTHLIKTRGQQVTLRCSPISGHKSVSWYQQVLGQGPQFIFQYYEKEERGRGNFPDRFSARQFPNYSSELNVNALLLGDSALYLCASSLVTSTGNPEAFFGQGTRLTVV.

This clonotype showed up many times. An end of the junction differs from the germline gene, which may be a read error. The chain links TRBV7-8 to TRBJ2-3, with 13 bases matching TRBD2. The CDR3 consists of 12 residues. Looked up from germline, CDR1 is SGHVS and CDR2 is FQNEAQ. The CDR3 bases are TGTGCCAGCAGCCGCCCCGGGACTAGCGGGAATTTT. Protein sequence: CASSRPGTSGNF.

The V and J genes are TRBV5-5 and TRBJ2-1, with 8 bases fitting TRBD2. Germline values: CDR1 SGHKS, CDR2 YYEKEE (reference sequence). Losses at the gene ends were 3 bases for V and 6 bases for J; bases not matched to a gene: 8. This CDR3 has 15 amino acids. The CDR3, as DNA: TGTGCCAGCAGCTGGAGCGGGGGAGACTCCAATGAGCAGTTCTTC. This codes for CASSWSGGDSNEQFF.

J is TRBJ2-2 and V is TRBV11-2; a weak D match, TRBD2 (6 bases). The CDR3 is made up of 14 amino acids. CDR1 is SGHAT, CDR2 FQNNGV, per germline. The V end lost 11 bases, the J end lost 0 bases, and 13 bases lay between the germline ends. Written as DNA, the CDR3 is TGTGCCGGCGAACTAGCTTCGAACACCGGGGAGCTGTTTTTT. Translation: CAGELASNTGELFF.

About this clonotype: Mismatch with germline at one junction end may stem from a read error. V and J are TRBV10-3 and TRBJ2-3; D gene uncertain. The CDR3 contains 11 residues. Germline loops: CDR1 ENHRY, CDR2 SYGVKD. Here the CDR3 reads CAISELDTQYF. CDR3 nucleotide sequence: TGTGCCATCAGCGAGTTAGATACGCAGTATTTT.

This clonotype was counted at least ten times. The chain links TRBV2 to TRBJ2-3; TRBD2 matches 13 bases. The CDR3 loop spans 16 amino acids. V was pared by 7 bases and J by 1 base, with 5 bases of the junction left unmatched. Germline CDR1 reads SNHLY; CDR2 reads FYNNEI. The CDR3 region has the DNA TGTGCCAGCATGACTAGCGGGAGGAGTGGCACAGATACGCAGTATTTT. Encoded protein: CASMTSGRSGTDTQYF.

There are a few counts of this clonotype. This chain connects TRBV12-3 or TRBV12-4 to TRBJ1-3; tentative D call: TRBD1 (6 bases). V lost 2 bases and J lost 2, with 10 bases in between. This CDR3 has 15 residues. DNA of the CDR3: TGTGCCAGCAGTTTACAAGGGGGGACTGGAAACACCATATATTTT. Its protein product is CASSLQGGTGNTIYF.

This clonotype was seen at least ten times. This chain uses TRBV24-1 with TRBJ2-3, with 7 bases lining up with TRBD2. CDR3 length: 16 amino acids. Per germline, CDR1 KGHDR and CDR2 SFDVKD. The trim removed 1 base at V and 0 bases at J, leaving 3 bases unmatched. The CDR3, as DNA: TGTGCCACCAGTGATTTTTCCGGGAGGAGCACAGATACGCAGTATTTT. This encodes CATSDFSGRSTDTQYF.

V gene TRBV5-1 combines with J gene TRBJ1-2, with no clear D. Trimming removed 2 bases from V and 0 bases from J, with 8 bases in between. CDR1 and CDR2 from the germline V gene are SGHRS and YFSETQ. The CDR3 contains 14 residues. CDR3 coding DNA: TGCGCCAGCAGCTTAGGCAGTACTAACTATGGCTACACCTTC. It codes for CASSLGSTNYGYTF.

This clonotype is a singleton in its sample. J is TRBJ2-1 and V is TRBV29-1, with no clear D. CDR3 length equals 14 residues. In germline, CDR1 is SQVTM, CDR2 ANQGSEA. V gave up 3 bases and J gave up 0 bases, with 9 bases separating them. The DNA for the CDR3 is TGCAGCGTTGATCTATGGAGCTCCTACAATGAGCAGTTCTTC. Its translation: CSVDLWSSYNEQFF.

The V call is TRBV3-1, the J call TRBJ2-3; the match to TRBD2 covers 13 bases. The CDR3 contains 18 residues. Germline-derived CDR1 and CDR2 are LGHDT and YNNKEL (reference sequence). V dropped 2 bases and J dropped 0; count of bases not matched to a gene: 5. The CDR3 loop is CASSQLAGLAGSTDTQYF. The CDR3 DNA follows: TGTGCCAGCAGCCAACTTGCGGGACTAGCGGGAAGCACAGATACGCAGTATTTT.